The 32 T cell receptor beta chains reported below all come from one sample, sequenced in a study of OX40 agonist ivuxolimab in advanced cancers. Assay used: immunoSEQ multiplex PCR; TCRdb lists only in-frame clones, some missing. The table shows more than 55,000 clones, with approximately 80% occurring only once. Source: CD4+ or CD8+ T cells sorted from blood, taken in a trial of the OX40 agonist ivuxolimab. The receptors stem from an adult with an advanced solid tumor such as melanoma, head and neck, liver or kidney cancer.

The genes are TRBV16 and TRBJ2-1, with 9 bases identical to TRBD2. From germline, CDR1 is KGHSY and CDR2 FQNENV. V was pared by 3 bases and J by 1 base, with 1 base of the junction left unmatched. This CDR3 spans 15 amino acids. CDR3 amino acids: CASSQLAGSYNEQFF. For the CDR3, the DNA is TGTGCCAGCAGCCAGCTAGCGGGATCCTACAATGAGCAGTTCTTC.

The chain employs TRBV5-5 and TRBJ2-2; 10 bases line up with TRBD2. Looked up from germline, CDR1 is SGHKS and CDR2 is YYEKEE (reference sequence). With 0 bases clipped from V and 1 base from J, the junction kept 3 bases outside the gene matches. The CDR3 length is 17 residues. The CDR3, as DNA: TGTGCCAGCAGCTTGGCGCGGACTAGCGGGAACACCGGGGAGCTGTTTTTT. Protein sequence: CASSLARTSGNTGELFF.

The V gene is TRBV19, the J gene TRBJ2-2, with TRBD2 matching 7 bases. J gave up 1 base and V 5 bases, and 10 bases lay outside the gene matches. Germline assignment: CDR1 LNHDA and CDR2 SQIVND (reference sequence). The CDR3 spans 17 residues. CDR3: CASSGPVGRWNTGELFF. As DNA, the CDR3 is TGTGCCAGTAGTGGACCGGTCGGGAGGTGGAACACCGGGGAGCTGTTTTTT.

The chain links TRBV2 to TRBJ1-5; 8 bases match TRBD1. From germline, CDR1 is SNHLY and CDR2 FYNNEI. V dropped 4 bases and J dropped 3; count of bases not matched to a gene: 5. This CDR3 contains 15 residues. CDR3 sequence reads: CASSGRTGYNQPQHF. The CDR3 DNA reads as TGTGCCAGCAGTGGTCGGACAGGGTACAATCAGCCCCAGCATTTT.

This rearrangement joins TRBV5-6 to TRBJ2-2; D remains ambiguous. Trimming left V 1 base short and J 0 bases short, with 7 bases between. CDR1 is SGHDT, CDR2 YYEEEE, per germline. The CDR3 is 15 amino acids. CDR3: CASSLYRPNTGELFF. For the CDR3, the DNA is TGTGCCAGCAGCTTGTACAGACCGAACACCGGGGAGCTGTTTTTT.

CDR3: CASGQGESYNEQFF. In nucleotides, the CDR3 is TGTGCTAGTGGCCAGGGAGAATCCTACAATGAGCAGTTCTTC. This chain connects TRBV12-5 to TRBJ2-1; the D call may be TRBD1 or TRBD2 (5 bases each). Germline CDR1 and CDR2: LGHNT and FRNRAP. V was shortened by 6 bases and J by 1 base, with 10 bases between the two germline ends. The CDR3 is 14 residues long.

The CDR3 nucleotides are TGCGCCAGCAGCTCGACCGGGACTAGCGCCACCGGGGAGCTGTTTTTT. This translates into CASSSTGTSATGELFF. The chain combines TRBV5-1 with TRBJ2-2; 10 bases fit TRBD2. Unmatched junction bases numbered 6, after V lost 3 bases and J lost 4 bases. Germline V lookup: CDR1 SGHRS, CDR2 YFSETQ. There are 16 residues in the CDR3.

The chain carries TRBV28 and TRBJ1-6; D is uncertain. CDR3 length equals 12 residues. Germline V gene lookup returns CDR1 MDHEN and CDR2 SYDVKM. Trimming stripped 3 bases from V and 3 bases from J, with 0 bases between. CDR3 in amino acids: CASSFYNSPLHF. DNA of the CDR3: TGTGCCAGCAGTTTCTATAATTCACCCCTCCACTTT.

This chain links TRBV19 with TRBJ2-5; possible D gene TRBD1, 6 bases. The V and J ends lost 5 bases and 1 base respectively, with 11 bases between them. Per germline, CDR1 LNHDA and CDR2 SQIVND (reference sequence). The CDR3 has 14 residues. CDR3 residues: CASSGGGSQETQYF. CDR3 DNA sequence: TGTGCCAGTAGTGGGGGCGGAAGCCAAGAGACCCAGTACTTC.

The rearrangement uses TRBV7-2 and TRBJ1-1; TRBD1 is a possible D gene (6 bases). Trimming stripped 1 base from V and 11 bases from J, with 14 bases between. In germline, CDR1 is SGHTA, CDR2 FQGNSA. This CDR3 has 13 residues. The CDR3 spells CASSLVSGTRAFF. The CDR3 DNA sequence: TGTGCCAGCAGCTTAGTGTCCGGGACACGGGCTTTCTTT.

This clone was picked up a small number of times. The V call is TRBV6-6, the J call TRBJ2-7, with a tentative D call TRBD1 (6 bases). CDR1 and CDR2 from the germline V gene are MNHNY and SVGAGI (reference sequence). V was trimmed by 4 bases and J by 6 bases, leaving 19 bases between them. The CDR3 contains 15 residues. The CDR3 bases are TGTGCCAGCAGTTCCTCACGGGGCGCACAGGGCGAGCAGTACTTC. Amino acid sequence: CASSSSRGAQGEQYF.

V usage is TRBV19 and J usage is TRBJ2-5, with TRBD2 matching over 13 bases. The CDR3 runs to 14 residues. With 5 bases clipped from V and 10 bases from J, the junction kept 7 bases outside the gene matches. Per the germline V gene, CDR1 is LNHDA and CDR2 is SQIVND (reference sequence). The CDR3 region has the DNA TGTGCCAGTAGTGCCGGACTAGCGGGAGTGATCCAGTACTTC. It specifies CASSAGLAGVIQYF.

In this sample, this clone turned up a few times. The chain carries TRBV6-6 and TRBJ1-5, with D possibly matching TRBD1 (5 bases). CDR1 is MNHNY and CDR2 is SVGAGI in the germline V gene (reference sequence). The CDR3 contains 13 residues. V was clipped by 2 bases and J by 7 bases, with 9 bases between them. The CDR3 spells CASSYGEGQPQHF. CDR3 DNA: TGTGCCAGCAGTTACGGAGAGGGGCAGCCCCAGCATTTT.

V is TRBV6-1 and J is TRBJ2-2; possible D gene TRBD1, 6 bases. This CDR3 comprises 15 residues. V was clipped by 7 bases and J by 6 bases, with 18 bases between them. The germline V gene encodes CDR1 MNHNS and CDR2 SASEGT. CDR3 coding DNA: TGTGCCAGCACCTTCCTAATAAGACAGGCCGGGGAGCTGTTTTTT. As protein: CASTFLIRQAGELFF.

This sequence joins TRBV27 and TRBJ2-4; a possible D gene is TRBD2 (6 bases). In germline, CDR1 is MNHEY, CDR2 SMNVEV (reference sequence). With 6 bases removed from V and 6 bases from J, the gap between germline ends came to 12 bases. This CDR3 is built from 13 residues. In DNA, the CDR3 is TGTGCCAGCAGGGACTACCAGGGAAACATTCAGTACTTC. Its protein product is CASRDYQGNIQYF.

The gene calls are TRBV11-2 and TRBJ2-1, with a weak D call TRBD2 (6 bases). This CDR3 has 14 residues. Deletions cut 1 base from V and 3 bases from J, with 7 bases between. The germline gives CDR1 SGHAT, CDR2 FQNNGV. The CDR3 sequence: CASSLGGIYNEQFF. The CDR3 bases are TGTGCCAGCAGCTTAGGCGGGATCTACAATGAGCAGTTCTTC.

The gene calls are TRBV7-2 and TRBJ2-5; D not certain. The CDR3 covers 11 residues. The germline gives CDR1 SGHTA, CDR2 FQGNSA. V lost 5 bases and J lost 2, with 3 bases in between. The CDR3 sequence is CASSIQETQYF. The CDR3 DNA follows: TGTGCCAGCAGCATTCAAGAGACCCAGTACTTC.

This chain connects TRBV20-1 to TRBJ1-4, with D possibly being TRBD1 (5 bases). CDR1 is DFQATT, CDR2 SNEGSKA, per germline (reference sequence). Trimming removed 5 bases at V and 14 bases at J, with 15 bases between. The CDR3 is made up of 11 amino acids. CDR3 DNA: TGCAGTGCTCGCGGACGGACACGTCTGTTTTTT. This encodes CSARGRTRLFF.

This clone was seen a single time. CDR3 in DNA: TGTGCCAGCAGCCCCACCCGCAGGGGCGCCGATACGCAGTATTTT. Its protein is CASSPTRRGADTQYF. The chain links TRBV7-2 to TRBJ2-3, with D maybe TRBD1 (6 bases). The V and J ends lost 5 bases and 6 bases respectively, with 18 bases between them. This CDR3 region has 15 residues. CDR1 and CDR2 from the germline V gene are SGHTA and FQGNSA.

This clone was found a few times. V and J are TRBV18 and TRBJ2-7, with D tentatively TRBD2 (5 bases). The CDR3 runs to 14 residues. The germline V gene encodes CDR1 KGHSH and CDR2 LQKENI. Trimming left V 2 bases short and J 5 bases short, with 13 bases between. The CDR3 DNA sequence: TGTGCCAGCTCACCAAGAATGGGAGAAGACGAGCAGTACTTC. Protein sequence: CASSPRMGEDEQYF.

The genes are TRBV5-5 and TRBJ1-1; 9 nucleotides match TRBD1. Trimming took 0 bases from V and 7 from J; bases not matched to a gene: 7. The germline CDR1 and CDR2 sequences are SGHKS and YYEKEE (reference sequence). CDR3 size: 15 residues. The CDR3 bases are TGTGCCAGCAGCTTGGAGGTTTCGGGACAGGGTGAAGCTTTCTTT. Its translation: CASSLEVSGQGEAFF.

The V call is TRBV19, the J call TRBJ2-5; TRBD1 or TRBD2 may be the D gene (5 bases each). The CDR3 runs to 13 residues. Germline-derived CDR1 and CDR2 are LNHDA and SQIVND (reference sequence). V was cut by 3 bases and J by 6 bases, with 11 bases left in between. DNA of the CDR3: TGTGCCAGTAGTATTGAGGGGCGGAAGACCCAGTACTTC. It specifies CASSIEGRKTQYF.

This CDR3 is CASSLFLAHEQYF. The CDR3 region has the DNA TGTGCCAGCAGCTTGTTTCTGGCCCACGAGCAGTACTTC. V is TRBV5-4 and J is TRBJ2-7; no reliable D call. Trimming removed 1 base from V and 5 bases from J, with 10 bases in between. The CDR3 consists of 13 residues. Germline V lookup: CDR1 SGHNT, CDR2 YYREEE (reference sequence).

This chain uses TRBV29-1 with TRBJ2-2; D possibly corresponds to TRBD1 (6 bases). Germline V lookup: CDR1 SQVTM, CDR2 ANQGSEA. The V and J ends lost 7 bases and 4 bases respectively, with 10 bases between them. This CDR3 has 12 residues. For the CDR3, the DNA is TGCAGCGCAGGGGAACCCACCGGGGAGCTGTTTTTT. Its translation: CSAGEPTGELFF.

The chain recombines TRBV7-8 with TRBJ1-4; 8 positions agree with TRBD1. The V and J ends lost 5 bases and 0 bases, in that order; junction bases with no gene match: 8. This CDR3 has 17 amino acids. Looked up from germline, CDR1 is SGHVS and CDR2 is FQNEAQ. The CDR3, as DNA: TGTGCCAGCAGCCGAGGAGGGACAGGAACAACTAATGAAAAACTGTTTTTT. Protein product: CASSRGGTGTTNEKLFF.

V usage is TRBV5-1 and J usage is TRBJ1-1, with D unresolved. This CDR3 spans 14 amino acids. The V end lost 0 bases, the J end lost 6 bases, and 12 bases lay between the germline ends. CDR1 is SGHRS, CDR2 YFSETQ, per germline. For the CDR3, the DNA is TGCGCCAGCAGCTTGGCCGTACGGGGTGCTGAAGCTTTCTTT. Protein product: CASSLAVRGAEAFF.

V is TRBV6-6 and J is TRBJ2-7; D is unclear. The germline V gene encodes CDR1 MNHNY and CDR2 SVGAGI (reference sequence). The V end was cut by 7 bases, the J end by 1 base, with 20 bases between. The CDR3 loop spans 16 amino acids. CDR3 loop: CASTLNPISGSYEQYF. The CDR3 nucleotides are TGTGCCAGCACCCTTAACCCCATTTCTGGATCCTACGAGCAGTACTTC.

The chain employs TRBV7-9 and TRBJ2-2, with D perhaps given as TRBD1 or TRBD2 (5 bases each). Trimming removed 5 bases at V and 1 base at J, with 8 bases between. From germline, CDR1 is SEHNR and CDR2 FQNEAQ (reference sequence). This CDR3 contains 14 residues. CDR3 sequence reads: CASSRGENTGELFF. The CDR3 DNA follows: TGTGCCAGCAGCCGAGGGGAGAACACCGGGGAGCTGTTTTTT. Using reference TRBV7-9 and TRBJ2-2 for the parts outside the CDR3, the full variable domain is DTGVSQNPRHKITKRGQNVTFRCDPISEHNRLYWYRQTLGQGPEFLTYFQNEAQLEKSRLLSDRFSAERPKGSFSTLEIQRTEQGDSAMYLCASSRGENTGELFFGEGSRLTVL.

The genes are TRBV27 and TRBJ2-6; D not resolved. V shed 1 base and J shed 4 bases, with 8 bases lying between them. This CDR3 is built from 15 residues. Germline V CDR1 and CDR2: MNHEY, SMNVEV (reference sequence). The CDR3 DNA follows: TGTGCCAGCAGTTTATTAGGTCCCGGGGCCAACGTCCTGACTTTC. Translated, it gives CASSLLGPGANVLTF.

This clone was seen a few times. The chain has TRBV25-1 and TRBJ1-1, with TRBD1 identical over 8 bases. Germline assignment: CDR1 MGHDK and CDR2 SYGVNS. CDR3 length: 16 amino acids. V gave up 1 base and J gave up 1 base; unmatched junction bases: 5. Here the CDR3 reads CASSESRGQGNTEAFF. CDR3 DNA: TGTGCCAGCAGTGAATCGAGAGGACAGGGGAACACTGAAGCTTTCTTT. Together with reference TRBV25-1 and TRBJ1-1, the CDR3 gives the full variable domain: EADIYQTPRYLVIGTGKKITLECSQTMGHDKMYWYQQDPGMELHLIHYSYGVNSTEKGDLSSESTVSRIRTEHFPLTLESARPSHTSQYLCASSESRGQGNTEAFFGQGTRLTVV.

The rearrangement uses TRBV10-1 and TRBJ2-2; D tentatively reads TRBD1 or TRBD2 (5 bases each). Germline V CDR1 and CDR2: WNHNN, SYGVQD (reference sequence). The V and J ends lost 3 bases and 5 bases respectively, with 7 bases between them. The length of the CDR3 is 13 residues. CDR3 region: CASSDWGTGELFF. As DNA, the CDR3 is TGCGCCAGCAGTGACTGGGGGACCGGGGAGCTGTTTTTT.

The chain recombines TRBV5-6 with TRBJ2-1, with D possibly TRBD1 on 5 matching bases. The CDR3 length is 16 residues. V gave up 4 bases and J gave up 4 bases, with 18 bases separating them. Germline CDR1 and CDR2: SGHDT and YYEEEE. The CDR3 DNA reads TGTGCCAGCAGCATCCAAAGGGGCAGAATTTACAATGAGCAGTTCTTC. Translating it yields CASSIQRGRIYNEQFF.